The clone carrying this T cell receptor beta chain came up many times. The sample is drawn from a study of T cells in Graves' hyperthyroidism and ophthalmopathy. V dropped 7 bases and J dropped 2; count of bases not matched to a gene: 3. The CDR3 has 14 residues. Germline assignment: CDR1 SGHTA and CDR2 FQGTGA. Using RNA transcripts as the source, TCR beta CDR3 regions were amplified. The TCR CDR3 was amplified in a first-round RT-PCR using the HTBI primer set. TCRdb reprocessed the multiplex PCR reads with MiXCR, giving one entry per CDR3 protein. The top ten clones hold about 17% of a sample with about 500,000 distinct CDR3 sequences, 14% of them seen once.

The sequencing sample was made of blood. The chain uses TRBV7-3 and TRBJ2-2; TRBD2 agrees at 8 bases. The origin of this receptor is a woman under 30 with Graves' hyperthyroidism. CDR3 DNA: TGTGCCAGCAAGCGGGAGTATAACACCGGGGAGCTGTTTTTT. Amino acid sequence: CASKREYNTGELFF.